This TCR beta chain comes out of a study of cytomegalovirus exposure and HLA in healthy donors. The CDR3 has 16 amino acids. Germline CDR1 is SEHNR and CDR2 is FQNEAQ (reference sequence). Trimming took 2 bases from V and 0 from J, leaving 14 bases between them. The primer mix had 60 Vbeta and 13 Jbeta primers. Measured with immunoSEQ multiplex PCR; TCRdb has only the in-frame clones, and not every one. Of approximately 110,000 clones detected, 15% appear once; the ten largest clones hold 1.9%. V usage is TRBV7-9 and J usage is TRBJ2-7, with a weak D call TRBD1 (6 bases). The sample taken for sequencing was PBMCs. The receptor comes from a woman younger than 35 in good health and CMV-seronegative. The CDR3 here is CASSLTGTVLSYEQYF. CDR3 DNA sequence: TGTGCCAGCAGCTTAACAGGGACCGTGCTCTCCTACGAGCAGTACTTC.